This T cell receptor (beta chain) was observed in a study of patients and donors after allogeneic stem cell transplantation. TCRdb reprocessed the RT-PCR reads with MiXCR, giving one entry per CDR3 protein. The sample has some 92,000 distinct CDR3 sequences; about 48% are singletons. This CDR3 contains 19 residues. CDR1 is SNHLY, CDR2 FYNNEI, per germline. The J segment lost 2 bases and the V segment lost 4 bases, leaving 13 bases of the junction unmatched. The V gene is TRBV2, the J gene TRBJ2-3; 12 bases line up with TRBD2. Sequencing used blood, either unsorted or a sorted T cell fraction (not recorded which). This TCR was recovered from a human donor who was either an allogeneic HSCT recipient or a stem cell or donor lymphocyte infusion donor (not recorded which). It is not recorded whose cells these are; they may come from a transplant donor. CDR3 protein: CASSGWGLTSGRITDTQYF. The DNA for the CDR3 is TGTGCCAGCAGTGGATGGGGGCTGACTAGCGGGAGAATCACAGATACGCAGTATTTT. Based on the CDR3 plus reference TRBV2 and TRBJ2-3, the full variable domain is EPEVTQTPSHQVTQMGQEVILRCVPISNHLYFYWYRQILGQKVEFLVSFYNNEISEKSEIFDDQFSVERPDGSNFTLKIRSTKLEDSAMYFCASSGWGLTSGRITDTQYFGPGTRLTVL.